Shown below are 11 T cell receptor beta chains from a single sample sequenced in a study of neoadjuvant anti-PD-1 for oral cavity cancer. Here immunoSEQ multiplex PCR was the method, and the copy in TCRdb shows in-frame clones only, minus some. The sample comprises about 14,000 clones, 60% to 70% of which are singletons, and less than 2.5% rests with the top ten. Specimen: PBMCs, collected before nivolumab (anti-PD-1) treatment. Every receptor here comes from a person between 40 and 85 years old with oral cavity squamous cell carcinoma.

V is TRBV7-9 and J is TRBJ2-3; TRBD2 matches at 11 bases. V lost 1 base, J lost 10 bases, and 10 bases stayed unmatched. Germline values: CDR1 SEHNR, CDR2 FQNEAQ (reference sequence). The CDR3 is made up of 16 amino acids. CDR3 loop: CASSLGLAGSAEAQYF. The DNA for the CDR3 is TGTGCCAGCAGCTTAGGACTAGCGGGGTCGGCCGAGGCGCAGTATTTT.

The chain has TRBV5-1 and TRBJ2-1, with D possibly TRBD1 on 6 matching bases. The length of the CDR3 is 14 residues. Trimming stripped 2 bases from V and 1 base from J, with 7 bases between. Germline CDR1 is SGHRS and CDR2 is YFSETQ. The CDR3 coding sequence is TGCGCCAGCAGCTTAACAGGGTCCTACAATGAGCAGTTCTTC. Amino acid sequence: CASSLTGSYNEQFF.

This chain uses TRBV6-1 with TRBJ2-2; tentatively, D is TRBD1 (5 bases). CDR1 is MNHNS and CDR2 is SASEGT in the germline V gene. V was pared by 10 bases and J by 3 bases, with 15 bases between. This CDR3 spans 14 amino acids. The CDR3 reads CATLDSHYTGELFF. Written as DNA, the CDR3 is TGTGCCACCCTTGACAGCCACTACACCGGGGAGCTGTTTTTT.

The chain employs TRBV2 and TRBJ2-2; D unresolved. V dropped 6 bases and J dropped 2 bases, with 7 bases sitting between them. Germline V CDR1 and CDR2: SNHLY, FYNNEI. The CDR3 consists of 13 residues. The CDR3 reads CASRLLNTGELFF. CDR3 DNA sequence: TGTGCCAGCAGGTTGCTTAACACCGGGGAGCTGTTTTTT.

J is TRBJ1-2 and V is TRBV5-4, with 10 bases matching TRBD1. V was pared by 4 bases and J by 4 bases, with 7 bases of the junction left unmatched. Germline V lookup: CDR1 SGHNT, CDR2 YYREEE (reference sequence). This CDR3 region has 15 residues. For the CDR3, the DNA is TGTGCCAGCAGCAACCGGGACAGGGGAAGCTATGGCTACACCTTC. Encoded protein: CASSNRDRGSYGYTF.

The CDR3 region is CASSLASNEQFF. CDR3 coding DNA: TGTGCCAGCAGCTTAGCAAGCAATGAGCAGTTCTTC. This rearrangement joins TRBV7-9 to TRBJ2-1; D unclear. CDR3 length equals 12 residues. Trimming took 0 bases from V and 6 from J, leaving 3 bases between them. CDR1 is SEHNR and CDR2 is FQNEAQ in the germline V gene (reference sequence).

The CDR3 coding sequence is TGTGCCATCAGTGATCAAGGACTAGCGAAATACAATGAGCAGTTCTTC. It specifies CAISDQGLAKYNEQFF. The chain combines TRBV10-3 with TRBJ2-1; TRBD2 aligns across 9 bases. Germline assignment: CDR1 ENHRY and CDR2 SYGVKD. This CDR3 is 16 amino acids long. V lost 3 bases to trimming and J lost 4 bases; unmatched junction nucleotides: 7.

The chain carries TRBV4-1 and TRBJ2-1; D gene unclear. The length of the CDR3 is 15 residues. CDR1 MGHRA and CDR2 YSYEKL come from the germline V gene. The V gene lost 0 bases and the J gene lost 6 bases, with 12 bases spanning the gap. DNA of the CDR3: TGCGCCAGCAGCCAAGATCGAACATTTGGCAATGAGCAGTTCTTC. The encoded protein is CASSQDRTFGNEQFF.

The chain is built from TRBV5-6 and TRBJ2-1; D call uncertain. With 4 bases removed from V and 2 bases from J, the gap between germline ends came to 10 bases. This CDR3 has 14 residues. Germline lookup yields CDR1 SGHDT and CDR2 YYEEEE. In DNA, the CDR3 is TGTGCCAGCAGCGTGGCTAGGACCTACAATGAGCAGTTCTTC. Encoded protein: CASSVARTYNEQFF.

This chain uses TRBV10-1 with TRBJ1-2; D gene ambiguous. With 0 bases removed from V and 7 bases from J, the gap between germline ends came to 6 bases. The CDR3 covers 12 residues. Germline values: CDR1 WNHNN, CDR2 SYGVQD (reference sequence). Here the CDR3 DNA reads TGCGCCAGCAGTGAGTCTGGAGCTGGCTACACCTTC. Protein: CASSESGAGYTF.

The chain is built from TRBV7-2 and TRBJ2-2; the D gene is possibly TRBD2 (7 bases). The CDR3 extends over 14 amino acids. The ends were cut back, 3 bases at V and 10 bases at J, with 15 bases in the middle. Per the germline V gene, CDR1 is SGHTA and CDR2 is FQGNSA. The CDR3 loop is CASSLRGKREELFF. The CDR3 nucleotides are TGTGCCAGCAGCTTGAGGGGGAAGCGGGAGGAGCTGTTTTTT.